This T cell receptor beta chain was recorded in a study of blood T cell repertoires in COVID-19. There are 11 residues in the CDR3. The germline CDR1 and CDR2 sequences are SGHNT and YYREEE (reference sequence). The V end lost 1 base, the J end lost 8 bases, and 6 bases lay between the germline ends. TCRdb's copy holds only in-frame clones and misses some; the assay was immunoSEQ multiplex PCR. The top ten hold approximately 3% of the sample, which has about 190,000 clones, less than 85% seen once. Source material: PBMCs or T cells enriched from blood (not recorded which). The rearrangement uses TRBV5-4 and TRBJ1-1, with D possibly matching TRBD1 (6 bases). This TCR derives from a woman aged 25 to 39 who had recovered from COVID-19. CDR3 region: CASSLRGEAFF. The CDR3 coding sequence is TGTGCCAGCAGCTTGAGGGGGGAAGCTTTCTTT.